Each of the 31 T cell receptor beta chains below was sequenced from the same sample in a study of shared clonotypes between healthy human individuals. The assay was immunoSEQ multiplex PCR, and TCRdb's table has in-frame clones only and misses some. The sample has approximately 1.5 million clones; around 98.5% are singletons. The sequenced sample consisted of naive CD4+ T cells sorted from blood. Subset denoted: CD45RA+ positively selected. The receptors derive from a man aged 25 to 40 in good health.

The chain links TRBV28 to TRBJ2-7; D gene unclear. V was cut by 6 bases and J by 4 bases, with 16 bases left in between. The length of the CDR3 is 14 residues. Germline loops: CDR1 MDHEN, CDR2 SYDVKM. The CDR3 is CASSYTGSSYEQYF. In DNA, the CDR3 is TGTGCCAGCAGCTATACTGGGTCGTCTTACGAGCAGTACTTC. Combining the CDR3 with reference TRBV28 and TRBJ2-7 gives the whole variable domain DVKVTQSSRYLVKRTGEKVFLECVQDMDHENMFWYRQDPGLGLRLIYFSYDVKMKEKGDIPEGYSVSREKKERFSLILESASTNQTSMYLCASSYTGSSYEQYFGPGTRLTVT.

This clone was detected only once. The DNA of the CDR3 is TGTGCCAGCGGTAAATACAATCAGCCCCAGCATTTT. Translation gives CASGKYNQPQHF. The chain is built from TRBV5-5 and TRBJ1-5; D not certain. Germline CDR1 SGHKS, CDR2 YYEKEE (reference sequence). The CDR3 has 12 amino acids. Between the trimmed V and J ends, which lost 7 bases and 3 bases, there was a span of 8 bases. Combining the CDR3 with reference TRBV5-5 and TRBJ1-5 gives the whole variable domain DAGVTQSPTHLIKTRGQQVTLRCSPISGHKSVSWYQQVLGQGPQFIFQYYEKEERGRGNFPDRFSARQFPNYSSELNVNALLLGDSALYLCASGKYNQPQHFGDGTRLSIL.

In regard to this clone: Other DNA sequences in this sample translate to the same CDR3. CDR3 sequence reads: CASSSDRGNQPQHF. CDR3 nucleotides: TGTGCCAGCAGTTCTGACAGGGGCAATCAGCCCCAGCATTTT. V gene TRBV28 combines with J gene TRBJ1-5; the match to TRBD1 covers 7 bases. Germline assignment: CDR1 MDHEN and CDR2 SYDVKM. Trimming cost V 4 bases and J 2 bases; bases outside gene matches: 2. The CDR3 runs 14 residues.

The V gene is TRBV18, the J gene TRBJ2-1, with 12 positions matching TRBD2. CDR1 KGHSH and CDR2 LQKENI come from the germline V gene. Trimming at V came to 3 bases and at J to 8 bases, leaving 5 bases not matched to a gene. The CDR3 length is 15 residues. Written as DNA, the CDR3 is TGTGCCAGCTCACCCCTAGCGGGAGGGTGGGATGAGCAGTTCTTC. Translating it yields CASSPLAGGWDEQFF.

This chain links TRBV28 with TRBJ1-2; the match to TRBD1 covers 8 bases. CDR1 and CDR2 from the germline V gene are MDHEN and SYDVKM. This CDR3 region has 14 residues. The V gene end was trimmed by 3 bases and the J gene end by 2 bases; junction bases not matched to a gene: 2. CDR3 nucleotide sequence: TGTGCCAGCAGTTTTCAGGGGGCGAACTATGGCTACACCTTC. This encodes CASSFQGANYGYTF.

This CDR3 is CAISGERETQYF. CDR3 sequence (DNA): TGTGCCATCAGTGGAGAAAGGGAGACCCAGTACTTC. The chain has TRBV10-3 and TRBJ2-5; no definite D call. The V end lost 4 bases, the J end lost 5 bases, and 8 bases lay between the germline ends. The CDR3 spans 12 residues. CDR1 ENHRY and CDR2 SYGVKD come from the germline V gene.

For the CDR3, the DNA is TGTGCCACCAGCAGAGATGTTGTAGATACGCAGTATTTT. This translates into CATSRDVVDTQYF. The chain recombines TRBV15 with TRBJ2-3; D is unresolved. Germline lookup yields CDR1 LNHNV and CDR2 YYDKDF (reference sequence). V dropped 0 bases and J dropped 5 bases, with 6 bases sitting between them. This CDR3 spans 13 amino acids.

The chain combines TRBV6-4 with TRBJ2-1; 10 nucleotides match TRBD2. The germline gives CDR1 MRHNA, CDR2 SNTAGT. The CDR3 extends over 17 amino acids. Unmatched junction bases numbered 14, after V lost 5 bases and J lost 7 bases. The chain's CDR3 is CASSSSGRAMGRNEQFF. CDR3 sequence (DNA): TGTGCCAGCAGTTCCAGCGGGAGGGCCATGGGAAGGAATGAGCAGTTCTTC.

This rearrangement joins TRBV11-2 to TRBJ2-3; perhaps TRBD1 as D (6 bases). The CDR3 is 13 residues long. Trimming shortened V by 4 bases and J by 10 bases, and 15 bases separated the two germline ends. Germline V gene data show CDR1 as SGHAT and CDR2 as FQNNGV. The CDR3 sequence: CASSSYRVKAQYF. CDR3 bases: TGTGCCAGCAGCTCATACAGGGTAAAGGCGCAGTATTTT.

The CDR3 is CASRQQGGSEAFF. CDR3 sequence (DNA): TGCGCCAGCAGGCAACAGGGTGGGAGTGAAGCTTTCTTT. The rearrangement links TRBV10-2 to TRBJ1-1; D might be TRBD1 (6 bases). Per the germline V gene, CDR1 is WSHSY and CDR2 is SAAADI. The CDR3 contains 13 residues. V gave up 6 bases and J gave up 7 bases, with 15 bases separating them.

This clone was found once. The chain is built from TRBV30 and TRBJ1-1; 8 nucleotides align to TRBD1. The germline V gene has CDR1 GTSNPN and CDR2 SVGIG (reference sequence). V lost 6 bases and J lost 3; bases outside the gene matches: 6. This CDR3 has 13 amino acids. Here the CDR3 reads CACNRGFDTEAFF. CDR3 sequence (DNA): TGTGCCTGCAACAGGGGGTTCGACACTGAAGCTTTCTTT.

This clone was counted a single time. At the DNA level, this CDR3 is encoded by other sequences in the same sample as well. In DNA, the CDR3 is TGCGCCAGCTCAGGGGGCACAGATACGCAGTATTTT. Protein: CASSGGTDTQYF. This chain links TRBV10-1 with TRBJ2-3; maybe TRBD1 (6 bases). Germline values: CDR1 WNHNN, CDR2 SYGVQD (reference sequence). Trimming cost V 8 bases and J 1 base, with 7 bases left between them. CDR3 length equals 12 residues.

V usage is TRBV7-2 and J usage is TRBJ2-3, with D unclear. In germline, CDR1 is SGHTA, CDR2 FQGNSA. This CDR3 region has 12 residues. V lost 4 bases and J lost 2, with 4 bases in between. CDR3 sequence reads: CASSYTTDTQYF. For the CDR3, the DNA is TGTGCCAGCAGCTATACCACAGATACGCAGTATTTT.

Comment on this clone: At the DNA level, this CDR3 is encoded by other sequences in the same sample as well. V gene TRBV5-1 combines with J gene TRBJ2-5; D gene uncertain. There are 13 residues in the CDR3. Trimming removed 2 bases from V and 4 bases from J, with 9 bases in between. Germline-derived CDR1 and CDR2 are SGHRS and YFSETQ. The CDR3 sequence: CASSLALGETQYF. The CDR3 bases are TGCGCCAGCAGCTTAGCTCTAGGAGAGACCCAGTACTTC.

In regard to this clone: The identical CDR3 is also encoded by other nucleotide sequences in the sample. The chain links TRBV10-3 to TRBJ2-5; the D is unclear. CDR3 size: 11 residues. V was clipped by 3 bases and J by 5 bases, with 4 bases between them. The germline CDR1 and CDR2 sequences are ENHRY and SYGVKD. Written as DNA, the CDR3 is TGTGCCATCAGTGATTTGGAGACCCAGTACTTC. Translated: CAISDLETQYF.

CDR3: CSGGSYNEQFF. CDR3 nucleotides: TGCAGTGGTGGGTCCTACAATGAGCAGTTCTTC. The V gene is TRBV20-1, the J gene TRBJ2-1, with no clear D. Germline CDR1 is DFQATT and CDR2 is SNEGSKA (reference sequence). The CDR3 loop spans 11 amino acids. V was shortened by 7 bases and J by 1 base, with 5 bases between the two germline ends.

The V and J genes are TRBV7-2 and TRBJ2-1; possibly TRBD2 for D (5 bases). CDR3 length equals 15 residues. Germline V gene data show CDR1 as SGHTA and CDR2 as FQGNSA. The V gene lost 0 bases and the J gene lost 3 bases, with 9 bases spanning the gap. Here the CDR3 reads CASSLAGARYNEQFF. CDR3 bases: TGTGCCAGCAGCTTAGCGGGAGCTCGCTACAATGAGCAGTTCTTC.

The gene calls are TRBV5-6 and TRBJ2-1; the D gene is possibly TRBD2 (6 bases). Germline CDR1 SGHDT, CDR2 YYEEEE. There are 15 residues in the CDR3. V lost 3 bases and J 7 bases, leaving 17 bases between the germline ends. As DNA, the CDR3 is TGTGCCAGCAGCTCGGCGGGACGGGGCGGGAATGAGCAGTTCTTC. This sequence encodes CASSSAGRGGNEQFF.

The rearrangement links TRBV4-1 to TRBJ2-1; 9 positions agree with TRBD2. The V gene end was trimmed by 5 bases and the J gene end by 1 base; junction bases not matched to a gene: 6. CDR3 length: 16 residues. CDR1 MGHRA and CDR2 YSYEKL come from the germline V gene. The CDR3 here is CASSNPSGESYNEQFF. The CDR3, as DNA: TGCGCCAGCAGCAACCCTAGCGGGGAATCCTACAATGAGCAGTTCTTC.

The chain is built from TRBV19 and TRBJ2-3; D may be TRBD2 (5 bases). Trimming left V 10 bases short and J 0 bases short, with 11 bases between. The CDR3 spans 13 residues. Germline CDR1 is LNHDA and CDR2 is SQIVND (reference sequence). CDR3 DNA: TGTGCCACTCGGACTGGTAGCACAGATACGCAGTATTTT. It is translated as CATRTGSTDTQYF.

V is TRBV27 and J is TRBJ2-5, with 7 bases aligning to TRBD2. This CDR3 spans 14 amino acids. V was clipped by 6 bases and J by 3 bases; unmatched bases: 7. Germline V gene sequence: CDR1 MNHEY, CDR2 SMNVEV (reference sequence). As DNA, the CDR3 is TGTGCCAGCAGGGGTAGGCTAGCGGAAGAGACCCAGTACTTC. Encoded protein: CASRGRLAEETQYF.

This clone was seen once. The chain has TRBV5-4 and TRBJ2-1; a possible D gene is TRBD1 (6 bases). The V end lost 4 bases, the J end lost 5 bases, and 10 bases lay between the germline ends. The CDR3 contains 13 residues. CDR1 and CDR2 from the germline V gene are SGHNT and YYREEE (reference sequence). CDR3 sequence: CASSTGDNNEQFF. In DNA form, the CDR3 reads TGTGCCAGCAGCACCGGGGACAACAATGAGCAGTTCTTC. The entire variable domain, with the rest obtained from reference TRBV5-4 and TRBJ2-1, is as follows: ETGVTQSPTHLIKTRGQQVTLRCSSQSGHNTVSWYQQALGQGPQFIFQYYREEENGRGNFPPRFSGLQFPNYSSELNVNALELDDSALYLCASSTGDNNEQFFGPGTRLTVL.

This CDR3 reads CAWSGHREQYF. Written as DNA, the CDR3 is TGTGCCTGGAGCGGACACAGAGAGCAGTACTTC. The V gene is TRBV30, the J gene TRBJ2-7, with D possibly being TRBD1 (5 bases). The V end lost 3 bases, the J end lost 7 bases, and 10 bases lay between the germline ends. The CDR3 covers 11 residues. Germline V CDR1 and CDR2: GTSNPN, SVGIG (reference sequence).

This chain links TRBV10-3 with TRBJ2-1; TRBD2 might be the D (5 bases). The germline V and J ends were trimmed by 6 bases and 4 bases, with 16 bases remaining between them. The CDR3 has 15 amino acids. Germline V CDR1 and CDR2: ENHRY, SYGVKD. The CDR3 DNA reads as TGTGCCATCAGCGATGGAGGTTGGGGATACAATGAGCAGTTCTTC. Its translation: CAISDGGWGYNEQFF.

The chain uses TRBV4-1 and TRBJ2-2, with D uncertain. The CDR3 is 14 amino acids. Looked up from germline, CDR1 is MGHRA and CDR2 is YSYEKL. V lost 6 bases to trimming and J lost 1 base, with 9 bases between them. CDR3 amino acids: CASRQQKNTGELFF. In DNA form, the CDR3 reads TGCGCCAGCAGACAACAGAAGAACACCGGGGAGCTGTTTTTT.

This clone was seen once. V gene TRBV2 combines with J gene TRBJ1-2; 12 bases are shared with TRBD1. The CDR3 runs to 13 residues. Germline V CDR1 and CDR2: SNHLY, FYNNEI. V shed 7 bases and J 10 bases; nucleotides not matched to a gene: 7. CDR3 DNA sequence: TGTGCCAGCATGTCGGGACAGGGGGCAGACTACACCTTC. Translation gives CASMSGQGADYTF.

The J gene is TRBJ2-7, the V gene TRBV28, with D tentatively TRBD2 (6 bases). The CDR3 is 13 residues long. In germline, CDR1 is MDHEN, CDR2 SYDVKM. V was cut by 3 bases and J by 5 bases, with 11 bases left in between. The chain's CDR3 is CASSFSAGNEQYF. In nucleotides, the CDR3 is TGTGCCAGCAGTTTCAGCGCGGGAAACGAGCAGTACTTC.

The chain has TRBV9 and TRBJ1-5; D may be TRBD1 (6 bases). Germline lookup yields CDR1 SGDLS and CDR2 YYNGEE. The V end lost 0 bases, the J end lost 3 bases, and 10 bases lay between the germline ends. The CDR3 is 15 residues long. The DNA for the CDR3 is TGTGCCAGCAGCGTAGCTGGGGGCCCCAATCAGCCCCAGCATTTT. It encodes CASSVAGGPNQPQHF. Variable domain in full (rest from reference TRBV9 and TRBJ1-5): DSGVTQTPKHLITATGQRVTLRCSPRSGDLSVYWYQQSLDQGLQFLIQYYNGEERAKGNILERFSAQQFPDLHSELNLSSLELGDSALYFCASSVAGGPNQPQHFGDGTRLSIL.

This rearrangement joins TRBV28 to TRBJ1-2, with 8 bases matching TRBD1. Germline V CDR1 and CDR2: MDHEN, SYDVKM. V trimming: 2 bases; J trimming: 4 bases; junction bases outside the gene matches: 9. CDR3 length equals 16 residues. Here the CDR3 reads CASSLQGALGSYGYTF. CDR3 sequence (DNA): TGTGCCAGCAGTTTACAGGGGGCGCTTGGAAGCTATGGCTACACCTTC.

The V gene is TRBV10-2, the J gene TRBJ1-4; tentative D call: TRBD1 (5 bases). The CDR3 sequence is 13 residues long. Germline assignment: CDR1 WSHSY and CDR2 SAAADI. Trimming left V 8 bases short and J 8 bases short, with 15 bases between. The CDR3 region is CASGAPDREKLFF. In DNA form, the CDR3 reads TGCGCCAGCGGGGCGCCGGATAGGGAAAAACTGTTTTTT.

The CDR3 nucleotides read TGTGCCAGCAGCGCGGGACAGGGTGGTGAAAAACTGTTTTTT. Translation: CASSAGQGGEKLFF. The V and J genes are TRBV7-9 and TRBJ1-4; 9 bases match TRBD1. Germline CDR1 and CDR2: SEHNR and FQNEAQ (reference sequence). The CDR3 totals 14 residues. The J segment lost 7 bases and the V segment lost 5 bases, leaving 5 bases of the junction unmatched.